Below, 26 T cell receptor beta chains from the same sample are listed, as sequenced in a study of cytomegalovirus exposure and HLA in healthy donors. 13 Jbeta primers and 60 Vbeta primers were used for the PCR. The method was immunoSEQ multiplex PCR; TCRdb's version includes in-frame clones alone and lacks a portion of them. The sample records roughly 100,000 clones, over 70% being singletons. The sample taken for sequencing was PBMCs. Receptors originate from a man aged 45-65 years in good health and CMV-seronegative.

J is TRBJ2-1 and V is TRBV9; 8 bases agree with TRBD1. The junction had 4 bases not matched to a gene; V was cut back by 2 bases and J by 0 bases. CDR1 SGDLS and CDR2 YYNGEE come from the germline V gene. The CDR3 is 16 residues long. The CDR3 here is CASSVGQGGSYNEQFF. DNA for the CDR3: TGTGCCAGCAGCGTTGGACAGGGAGGCTCCTACAATGAGCAGTTCTTC.

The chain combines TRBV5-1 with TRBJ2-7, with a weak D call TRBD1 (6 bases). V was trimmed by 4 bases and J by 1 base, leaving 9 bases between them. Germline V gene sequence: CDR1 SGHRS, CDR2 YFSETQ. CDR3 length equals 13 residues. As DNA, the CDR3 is TGCGCCAGCAGCATAACAGGGTCCTACGAGCAGTACTTC. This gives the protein CASSITGSYEQYF. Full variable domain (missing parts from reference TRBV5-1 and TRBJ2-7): KAGVTQTPRYLIKTRGQQVTLSCSPISGHRSVSWYQQTPGQGLQFLFEYFSETQRNKGNFPGRFSGRQFSNSRSEMNVSTLELGDSALYLCASSITGSYEQYFGPGTRLTVT.

CDR3 coding DNA: TGTGCCTGGAGTGCCGCGCGGGACAGCTATTACGAGCAGTACTTC. It yields the protein CAWSAARDSYYEQYF. The J gene is TRBJ2-7, the V gene TRBV30, with D tentatively TRBD1 (7 bases). The CDR3 spans 15 residues. Germline V gene data show CDR1 as GTSNPN and CDR2 as SVGIG (reference sequence). V lost 1 base, J lost 4 bases, and 17 bases lay in between.

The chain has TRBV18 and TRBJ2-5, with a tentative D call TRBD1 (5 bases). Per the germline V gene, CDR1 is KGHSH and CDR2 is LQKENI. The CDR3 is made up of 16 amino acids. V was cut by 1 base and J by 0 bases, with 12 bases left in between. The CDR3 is CASSPRQGRDQETQYF. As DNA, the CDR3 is TGTGCCAGCTCACCACGGCAGGGTCGGGACCAAGAGACCCAGTACTTC.

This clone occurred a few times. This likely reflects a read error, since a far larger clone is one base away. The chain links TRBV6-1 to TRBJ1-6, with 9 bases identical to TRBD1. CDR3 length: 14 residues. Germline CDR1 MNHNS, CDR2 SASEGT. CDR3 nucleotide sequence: TGTGCCAGCCGTGAAGGGACAGGGAATTCACCCCTCCACTTT. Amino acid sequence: CASREGTGNSPLHF.

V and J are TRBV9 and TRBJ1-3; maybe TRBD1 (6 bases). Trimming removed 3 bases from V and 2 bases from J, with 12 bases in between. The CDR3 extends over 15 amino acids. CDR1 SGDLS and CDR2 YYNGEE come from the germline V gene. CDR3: CASSAGERPGNTIYF. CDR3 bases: TGTGCCAGCAGCGCAGGGGAACGACCTGGAAACACCATATATTTT.

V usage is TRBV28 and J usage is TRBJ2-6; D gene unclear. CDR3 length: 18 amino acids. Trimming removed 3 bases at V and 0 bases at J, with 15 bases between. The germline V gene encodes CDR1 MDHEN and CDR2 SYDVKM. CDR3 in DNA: TGTGCCAGCAGTTTGACTGGCCTCATAAGCTCTGGGGCCAACGTCCTGACTTTC. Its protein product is CASSLTGLISSGANVLTF.

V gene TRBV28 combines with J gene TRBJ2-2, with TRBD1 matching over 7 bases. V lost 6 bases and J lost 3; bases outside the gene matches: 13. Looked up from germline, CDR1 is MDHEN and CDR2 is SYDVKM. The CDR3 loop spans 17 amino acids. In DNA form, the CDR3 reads TGTGCCAGCAGCCTCCCGACAGGGCACGGGGACACCGGGGAGCTGTTTTTT. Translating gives CASSLPTGHGDTGELFF.

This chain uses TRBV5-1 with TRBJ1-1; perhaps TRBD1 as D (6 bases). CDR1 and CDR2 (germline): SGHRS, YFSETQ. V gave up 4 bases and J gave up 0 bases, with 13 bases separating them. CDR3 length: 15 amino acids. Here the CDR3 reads CASSQIRGLNTEAFF. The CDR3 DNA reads TGCGCCAGCAGCCAAATCAGGGGCCTGAACACTGAAGCTTTCTTT.

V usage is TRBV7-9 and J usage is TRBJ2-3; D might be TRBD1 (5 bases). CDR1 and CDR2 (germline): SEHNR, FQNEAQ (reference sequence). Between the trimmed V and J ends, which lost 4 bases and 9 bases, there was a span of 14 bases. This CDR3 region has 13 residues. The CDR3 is CASSSGLGWTQYF. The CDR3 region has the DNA TGTGCCAGCAGCTCAGGGCTGGGGTGGACGCAGTATTTT.

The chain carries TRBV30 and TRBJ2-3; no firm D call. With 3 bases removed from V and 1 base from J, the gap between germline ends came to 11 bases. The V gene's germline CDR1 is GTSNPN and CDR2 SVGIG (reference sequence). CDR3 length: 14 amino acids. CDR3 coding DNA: TGTGCCTGGAGCCCCGGCGGCGGCACAGATACGCAGTATTTT. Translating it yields CAWSPGGGTDTQYF.

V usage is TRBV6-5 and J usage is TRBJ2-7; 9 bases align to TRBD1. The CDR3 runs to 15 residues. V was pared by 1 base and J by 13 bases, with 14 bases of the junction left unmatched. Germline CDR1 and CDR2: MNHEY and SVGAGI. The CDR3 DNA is TGTGCCAGCAGTTACTTAGACAGGGGGACGCTGGGTCTATACTTC. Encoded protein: CASSYLDRGTLGLYF.

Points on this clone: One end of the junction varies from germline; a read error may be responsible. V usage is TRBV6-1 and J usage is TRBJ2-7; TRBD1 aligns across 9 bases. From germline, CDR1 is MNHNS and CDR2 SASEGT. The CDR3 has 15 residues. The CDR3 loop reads CAGSTSGTGSIEQYF. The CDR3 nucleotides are TGTGCCGGCAGCACCTCCGGGACAGGGAGTATCGAGCAGTACTTC.

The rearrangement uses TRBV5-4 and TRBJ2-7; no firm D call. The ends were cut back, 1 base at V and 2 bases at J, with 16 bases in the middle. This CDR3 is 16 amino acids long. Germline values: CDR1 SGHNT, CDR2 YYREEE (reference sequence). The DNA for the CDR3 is TGTGCCAGCAGCTTGTCCCCCCCGCGCACGGCCTACGAGCAGTACTTC. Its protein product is CASSLSPPRTAYEQYF.

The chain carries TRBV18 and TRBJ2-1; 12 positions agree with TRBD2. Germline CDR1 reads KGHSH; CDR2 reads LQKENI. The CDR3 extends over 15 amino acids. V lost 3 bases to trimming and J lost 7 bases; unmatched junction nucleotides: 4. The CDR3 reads CASSPLGTSGNEQFF. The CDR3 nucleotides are TGTGCCAGCTCACCTCTTGGGACTAGCGGGAATGAGCAGTTCTTC.

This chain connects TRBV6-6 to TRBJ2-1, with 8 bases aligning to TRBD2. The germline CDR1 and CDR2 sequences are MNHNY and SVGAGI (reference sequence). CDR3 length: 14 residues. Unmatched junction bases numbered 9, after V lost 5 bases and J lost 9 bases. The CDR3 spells CASSGPGLDTEQFF. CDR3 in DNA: TGTGCCAGCAGTGGCCCGGGACTAGATACTGAGCAGTTCTTC.

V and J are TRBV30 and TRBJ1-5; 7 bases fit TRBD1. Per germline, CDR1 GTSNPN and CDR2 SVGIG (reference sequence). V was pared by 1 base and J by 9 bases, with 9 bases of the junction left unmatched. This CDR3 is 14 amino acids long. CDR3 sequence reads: CAWSGDSRKAPQHF. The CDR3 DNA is TGTGCCTGGAGTGGGGACAGTCGAAAGGCGCCCCAGCATTTT. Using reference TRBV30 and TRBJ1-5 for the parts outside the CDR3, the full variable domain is SQTIHQWPATLVQPVGSPLSLECTVEGTSNPNLYWYRQAAGRGLQLLFYSVGIGQISSEVPQNLSASRPQDRQFILSSKKLLLSDSGFYLCAWSGDSRKAPQHFGDGTRLSIL.

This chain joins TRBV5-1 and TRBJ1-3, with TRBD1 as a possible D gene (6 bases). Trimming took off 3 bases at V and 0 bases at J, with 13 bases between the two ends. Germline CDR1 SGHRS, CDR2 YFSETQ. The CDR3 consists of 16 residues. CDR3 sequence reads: CASSWGQGASGNTIYF. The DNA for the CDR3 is TGCGCCAGCAGCTGGGGACAAGGGGCCTCTGGAAACACCATATATTTT. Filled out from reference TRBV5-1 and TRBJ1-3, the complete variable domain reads KAGVTQTPRYLIKTRGQQVTLSCSPISGHRSVSWYQQTPGQGLQFLFEYFSETQRNKGNFPGRFSGRQFSNSRSEMNVSTLELGDSALYLCASSWGQGASGNTIYFGEGSWLTVV.

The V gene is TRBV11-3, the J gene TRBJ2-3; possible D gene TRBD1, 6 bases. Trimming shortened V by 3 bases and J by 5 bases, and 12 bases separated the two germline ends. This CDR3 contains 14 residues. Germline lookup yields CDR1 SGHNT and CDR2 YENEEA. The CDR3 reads CASSLGPRGDTQYF. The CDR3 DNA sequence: TGTGCCAGCAGCTTGGGGCCCAGGGGAGATACGCAGTATTTT. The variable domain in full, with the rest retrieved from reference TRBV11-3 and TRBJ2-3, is EAGVVQSPRYKIIEKKQPVAFWCNPISGHNTLYWYLQNLGQGPELLIRYENEEAVDDSQLPKDRFSAERLKGVDSTLKIQPAELGDSAVYLCASSLGPRGDTQYFGPGTRLTVL.

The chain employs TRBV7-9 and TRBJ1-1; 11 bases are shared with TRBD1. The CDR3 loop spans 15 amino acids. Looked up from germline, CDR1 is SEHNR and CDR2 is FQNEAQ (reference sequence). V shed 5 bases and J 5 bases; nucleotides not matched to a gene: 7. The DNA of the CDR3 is TGTGCCAGCAGCGGGGACAGGGGGAAGGGGACTGAAGCTTTCTTT. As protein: CASSGDRGKGTEAFF.

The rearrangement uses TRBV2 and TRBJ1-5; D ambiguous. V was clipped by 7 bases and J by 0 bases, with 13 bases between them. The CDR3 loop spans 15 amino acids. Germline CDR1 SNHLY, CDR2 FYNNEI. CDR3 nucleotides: TGTGCCAGCAAATCCTTTAGAAATAGCAATCAGCCCCAGCATTTT. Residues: CASKSFRNSNQPQHF. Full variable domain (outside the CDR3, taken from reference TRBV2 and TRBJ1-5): EPEVTQTPSHQVTQMGQEVILRCVPISNHLYFYWYRQILGQKVEFLVSFYNNEISEKSEIFDDQFSVERPDGSNFTLKIRSTKLEDSAMYFCASKSFRNSNQPQHFGDGTRLSIL.

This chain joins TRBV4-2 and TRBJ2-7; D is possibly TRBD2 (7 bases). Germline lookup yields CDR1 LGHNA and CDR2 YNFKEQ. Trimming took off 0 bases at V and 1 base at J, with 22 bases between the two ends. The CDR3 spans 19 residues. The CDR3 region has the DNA TGTGCCAGCAGCCAAGAACCTGAGGGGGGGTGGACCTTATCCTACGAGCAGTACTTC. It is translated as CASSQEPEGGWTLSYEQYF.

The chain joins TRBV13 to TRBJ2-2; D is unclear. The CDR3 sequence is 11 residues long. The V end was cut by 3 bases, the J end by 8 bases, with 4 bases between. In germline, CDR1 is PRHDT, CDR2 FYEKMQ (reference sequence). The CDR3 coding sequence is TGTGCCAGCAGCTTCTCGGGGGAGCTGTTTTTT. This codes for CASSFSGELFF.

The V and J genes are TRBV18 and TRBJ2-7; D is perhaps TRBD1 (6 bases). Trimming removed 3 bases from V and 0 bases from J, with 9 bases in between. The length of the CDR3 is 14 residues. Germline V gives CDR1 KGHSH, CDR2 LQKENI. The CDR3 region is CASSPAGASYEQYF. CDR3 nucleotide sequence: TGTGCCAGCTCACCGGCAGGGGCCTCCTACGAGCAGTACTTC.

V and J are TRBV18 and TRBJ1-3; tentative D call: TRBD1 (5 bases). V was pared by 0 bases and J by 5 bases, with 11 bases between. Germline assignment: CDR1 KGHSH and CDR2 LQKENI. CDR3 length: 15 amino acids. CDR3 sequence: CASSPPGQARNTIYF. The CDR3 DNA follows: TGTGCCAGCTCACCACCGGGGCAGGCCCGAAACACCATATATTTT.

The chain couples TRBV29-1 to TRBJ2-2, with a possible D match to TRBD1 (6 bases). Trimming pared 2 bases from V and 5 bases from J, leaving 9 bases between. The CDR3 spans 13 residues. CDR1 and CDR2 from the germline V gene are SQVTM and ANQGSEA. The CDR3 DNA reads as TGCAGCGTTGAACAGGGGAATACCGGGGAGCTGTTTTTT. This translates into CSVEQGNTGELFF.